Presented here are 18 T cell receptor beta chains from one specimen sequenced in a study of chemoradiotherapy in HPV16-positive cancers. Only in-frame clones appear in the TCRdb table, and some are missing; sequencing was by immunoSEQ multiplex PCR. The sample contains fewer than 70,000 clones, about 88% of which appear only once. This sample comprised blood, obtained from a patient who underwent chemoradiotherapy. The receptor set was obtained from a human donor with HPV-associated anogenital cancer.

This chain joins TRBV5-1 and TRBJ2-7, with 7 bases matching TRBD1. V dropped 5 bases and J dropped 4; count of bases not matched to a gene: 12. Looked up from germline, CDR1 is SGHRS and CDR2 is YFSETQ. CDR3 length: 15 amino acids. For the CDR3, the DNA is TGCGCCAGCAGAACCTTCGGGACAGTTTTGTACGAGCAGTACTTC. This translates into CASRTFGTVLYEQYF.

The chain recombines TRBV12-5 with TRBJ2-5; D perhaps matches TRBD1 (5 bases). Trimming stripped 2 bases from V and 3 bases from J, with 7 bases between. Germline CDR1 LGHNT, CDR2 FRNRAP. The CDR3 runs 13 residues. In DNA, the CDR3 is TGTGCTAGTGGTTTGTCAGGGAAAGAGACCCAGTACTTC. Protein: CASGLSGKETQYF. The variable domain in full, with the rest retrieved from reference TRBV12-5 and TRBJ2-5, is DARVTQTPRHKVTEMGQEVTMRCQPILGHNTVFWYRQTMMQGLELLAYFRNRAPLDDSGMPKDRFSAEMPDATLATLKIQPSEPRDSAVYFCASGLSGKETQYFGPGTRLLVL.

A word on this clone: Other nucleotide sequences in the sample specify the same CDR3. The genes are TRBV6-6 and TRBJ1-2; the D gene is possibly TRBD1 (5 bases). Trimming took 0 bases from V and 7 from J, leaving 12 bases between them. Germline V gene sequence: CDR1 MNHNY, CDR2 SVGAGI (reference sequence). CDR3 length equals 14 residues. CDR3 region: CASSYSDAGAGYTF. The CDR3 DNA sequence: TGTGCCAGCAGTTACTCAGACGCCGGGGCTGGCTACACCTTC.

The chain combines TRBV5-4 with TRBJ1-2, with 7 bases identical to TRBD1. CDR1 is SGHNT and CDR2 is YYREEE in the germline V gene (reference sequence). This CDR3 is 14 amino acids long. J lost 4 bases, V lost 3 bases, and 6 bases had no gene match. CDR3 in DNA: TGTGCCAGCAGCTCACAAGGGGGCTCCTATGGCTACACCTTC. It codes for CASSSQGGSYGYTF.

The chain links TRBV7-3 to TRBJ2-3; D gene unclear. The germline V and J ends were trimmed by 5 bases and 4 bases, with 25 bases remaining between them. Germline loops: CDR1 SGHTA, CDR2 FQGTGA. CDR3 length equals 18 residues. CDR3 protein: CASSRSPRVVDRPDTQYF. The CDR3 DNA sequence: TGTGCCAGCAGCCGGTCCCCCCGAGTGGTGGATCGTCCAGATACGCAGTATTTT.

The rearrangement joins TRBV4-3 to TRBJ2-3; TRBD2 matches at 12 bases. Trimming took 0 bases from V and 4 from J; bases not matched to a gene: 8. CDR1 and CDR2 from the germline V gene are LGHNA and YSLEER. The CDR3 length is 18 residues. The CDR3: CASSQDGASGRGADTQYF. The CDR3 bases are TGCGCCAGCAGCCAAGATGGGGCTAGCGGGAGGGGCGCAGATACGCAGTATTTT.

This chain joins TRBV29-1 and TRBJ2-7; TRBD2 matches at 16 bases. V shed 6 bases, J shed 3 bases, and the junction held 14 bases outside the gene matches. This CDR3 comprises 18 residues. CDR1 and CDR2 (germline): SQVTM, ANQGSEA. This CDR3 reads CSVGAGTSGRALVYEQYF. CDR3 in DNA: TGCAGCGTGGGTGCCGGGACTAGCGGGAGGGCCCTCGTCTACGAGCAGTACTTC.

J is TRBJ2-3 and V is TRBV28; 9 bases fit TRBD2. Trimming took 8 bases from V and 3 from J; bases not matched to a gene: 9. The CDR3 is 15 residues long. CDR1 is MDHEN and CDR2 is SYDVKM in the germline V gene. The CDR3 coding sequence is TGTGCCAGCTTGCCGGGCGGGGGGGCAACAGATACGCAGTATTTT. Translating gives CASLPGGGATDTQYF.

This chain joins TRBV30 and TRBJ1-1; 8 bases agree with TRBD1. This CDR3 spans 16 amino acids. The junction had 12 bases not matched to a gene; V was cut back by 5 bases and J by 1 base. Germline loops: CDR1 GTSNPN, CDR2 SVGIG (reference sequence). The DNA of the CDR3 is TGTGCCTGGTCGGGGTGGGGCAGGGGGCCGAACACTGAAGCTTTCTTT. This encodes CAWSGWGRGPNTEAFF. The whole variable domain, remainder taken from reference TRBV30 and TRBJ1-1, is SQTIHQWPATLVQPVGSPLSLECTVEGTSNPNLYWYRQAAGRGLQLLFYSVGIGQISSEVPQNLSASRPQDRQFILSSKKLLLSDSGFYLCAWSGWGRGPNTEAFFGQGTRLTVV.

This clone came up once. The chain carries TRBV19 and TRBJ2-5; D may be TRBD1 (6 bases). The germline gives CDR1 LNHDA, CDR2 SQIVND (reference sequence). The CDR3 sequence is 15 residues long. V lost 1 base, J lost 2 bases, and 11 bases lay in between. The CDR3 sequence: CASSIGQGLQETQYF. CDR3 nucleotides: TGTGCCAGTAGTATAGGGCAGGGGCTACAAGAGACCCAGTACTTC.

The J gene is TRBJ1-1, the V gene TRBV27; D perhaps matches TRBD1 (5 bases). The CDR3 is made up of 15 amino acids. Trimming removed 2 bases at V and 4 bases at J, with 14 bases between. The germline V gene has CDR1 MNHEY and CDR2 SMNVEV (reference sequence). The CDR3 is CASSLREDIATEAFF. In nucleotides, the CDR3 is TGTGCCAGCAGTTTAAGGGAGGACATTGCCACTGAAGCTTTCTTT.

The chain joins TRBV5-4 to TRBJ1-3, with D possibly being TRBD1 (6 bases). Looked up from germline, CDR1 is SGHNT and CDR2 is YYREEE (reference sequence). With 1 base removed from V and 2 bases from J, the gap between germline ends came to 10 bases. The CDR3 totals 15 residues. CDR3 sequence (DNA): TGTGCCAGCAGCTTGCAGGGGCGAGCTGGAAACACCATATATTTT. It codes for CASSLQGRAGNTIYF. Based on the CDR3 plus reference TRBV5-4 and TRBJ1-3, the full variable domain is ETGVTQSPTHLIKTRGQQVTLRCSSQSGHNTVSWYQQALGQGPQFIFQYYREEENGRGNFPPRFSGLQFPNYSSELNVNALELDDSALYLCASSLQGRAGNTIYFGEGSWLTVV.

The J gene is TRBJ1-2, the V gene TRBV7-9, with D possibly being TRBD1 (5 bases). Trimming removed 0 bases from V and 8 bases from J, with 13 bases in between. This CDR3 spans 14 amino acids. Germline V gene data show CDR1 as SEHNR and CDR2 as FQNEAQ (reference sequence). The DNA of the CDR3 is TGTGCCAGCAGCTTAGCTGCAGGGCAACGGGGCTACACCTTC. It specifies CASSLAAGQRGYTF.

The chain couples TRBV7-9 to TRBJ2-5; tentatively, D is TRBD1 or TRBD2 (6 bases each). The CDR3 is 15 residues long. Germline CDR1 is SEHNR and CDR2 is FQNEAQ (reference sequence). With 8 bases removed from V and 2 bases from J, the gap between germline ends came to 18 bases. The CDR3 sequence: CASAHGGRGQETQYF. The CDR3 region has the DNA TGTGCCAGCGCCCATGGGGGGCGCGGGCAAGAGACCCAGTACTTC. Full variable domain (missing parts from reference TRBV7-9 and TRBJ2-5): DTGVSQNPRHKITKRGQNVTFRCDPISEHNRLYWYRQTLGQGPEFLTYFQNEAQLEKSRLLSDRFSAERPKGSFSTLEIQRTEQGDSAMYLCASAHGGRGQETQYFGPGTRLLVL.

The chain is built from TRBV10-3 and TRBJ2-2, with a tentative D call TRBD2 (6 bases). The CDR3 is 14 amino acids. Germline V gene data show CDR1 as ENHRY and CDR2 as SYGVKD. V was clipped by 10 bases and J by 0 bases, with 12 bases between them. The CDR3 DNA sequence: TGTGCCACCACGGGGGTAACGAACACCGGGGAGCTGTTTTTT. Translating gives CATTGVTNTGELFF.

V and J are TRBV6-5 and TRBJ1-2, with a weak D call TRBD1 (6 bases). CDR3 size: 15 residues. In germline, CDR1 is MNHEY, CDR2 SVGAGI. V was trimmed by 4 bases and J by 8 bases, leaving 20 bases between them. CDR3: CASSSHPGTSEGYTF. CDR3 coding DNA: TGTGCCAGCAGTTCGCATCCCGGGACATCGGAGGGCTACACCTTC.

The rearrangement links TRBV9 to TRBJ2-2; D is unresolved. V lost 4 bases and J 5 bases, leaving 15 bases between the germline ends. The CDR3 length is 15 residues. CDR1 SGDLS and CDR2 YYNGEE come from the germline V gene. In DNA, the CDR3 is TGTGCCAGCAGCCCCTCCGGTCGTGATACCGGGGAGCTGTTTTTT. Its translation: CASSPSGRDTGELFF.

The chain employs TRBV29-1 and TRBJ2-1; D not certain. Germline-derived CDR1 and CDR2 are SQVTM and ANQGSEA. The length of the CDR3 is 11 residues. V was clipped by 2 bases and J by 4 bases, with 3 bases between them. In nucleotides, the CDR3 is TGCAGCGTTGAACGATACAATGAGCAGTTCTTC. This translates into CSVERYNEQFF.